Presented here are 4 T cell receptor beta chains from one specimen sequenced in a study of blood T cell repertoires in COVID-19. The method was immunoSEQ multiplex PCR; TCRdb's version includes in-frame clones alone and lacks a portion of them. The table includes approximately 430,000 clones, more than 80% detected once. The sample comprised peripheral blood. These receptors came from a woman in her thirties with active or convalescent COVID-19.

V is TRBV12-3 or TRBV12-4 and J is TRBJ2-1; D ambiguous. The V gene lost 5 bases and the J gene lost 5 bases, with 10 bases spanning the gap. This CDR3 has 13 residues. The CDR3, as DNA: TGTGCCAGCAGTCCCCCAGTAAACAATGAGCAGTTCTTC. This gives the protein CASSPPVNNEQFF.

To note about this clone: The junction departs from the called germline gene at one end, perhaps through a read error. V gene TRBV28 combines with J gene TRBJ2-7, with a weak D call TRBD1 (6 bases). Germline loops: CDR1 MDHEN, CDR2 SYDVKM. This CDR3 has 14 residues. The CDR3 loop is CASSWGTPPYEQYF. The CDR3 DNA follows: TGTGCCAGTAGTTGGGGGACACCTCCCTACGAGCAGTACTTC. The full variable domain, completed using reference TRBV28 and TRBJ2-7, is DVKVTQSSRYLVKRTGEKVFLECVQDMDHENMFWYRQDPGLGLRLIYFSYDVKMKEKGDIPEGYSVSREKKERFSLILESASTNQTSMYLCASSWGTPPYEQYFGPGTRLTVT.

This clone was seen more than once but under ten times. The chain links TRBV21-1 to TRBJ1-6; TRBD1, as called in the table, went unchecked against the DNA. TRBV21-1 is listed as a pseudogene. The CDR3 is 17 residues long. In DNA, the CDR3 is TGTGCCAGCAGCAACCTCCGGGACACTACCCCGATCGAGGCCCTCCACTTT. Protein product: CASSNLRDTTPIEALHF.

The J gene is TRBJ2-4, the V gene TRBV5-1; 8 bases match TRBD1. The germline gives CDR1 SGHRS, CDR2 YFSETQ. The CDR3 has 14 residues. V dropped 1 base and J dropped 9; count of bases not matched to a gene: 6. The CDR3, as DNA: TGCGCCAGCAGCTTGTCAGGGGGCGAAAGCATTCAGTACTTC. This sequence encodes CASSLSGGESIQYF.